A selection of T cell receptor beta chains follows, all from one sample in a study of blood T cell repertoires in COVID-19. The repertoire was sequenced with immunoSEQ multiplex PCR; TCRdb's copy has only in-frame clones and lacks some. The sample has about 97,000 clones; more than 85% are singletons. Material for sequencing was peripheral blood. These receptors all stem from a man in his forties or fifties with active or convalescent COVID-19. Both conserved end residues are part of each CDR3. Each record gives: CDR3 length, V gene, D gene, J gene, clone size, CDR3 protein, CDR3 DNA. The D gene is left open where the match is weak. For some rows the clone size is stated as once, few or many, or as a class when expanded; others skip it.

13	TRBV9	NA	TRBJ2-2	few	CASSVLLGGELFF	TGTGCCAGCAGCGTTCTACTTGGCGGGGAGCTGTTTTTT
20	TRBV27	TRBD1	TRBJ2-7	NA	CASSLRSPGQGKSVSYEQYF	TGTGCCAGCAGTTTAAGGTCACCGGGACAGGGAAAGTCCGTGTCCTACGAGCAGTACTTC
17	TRBV21-1	NA	TRBJ2-4	NA	CASTFSRASVGKNIQYF	TGTGCCAGCACTTTCTCTAGGGCTAGCGTGGGCAAAAACATTCAGTACTTC
17	TRBV7-2	TRBD2	TRBJ2-5	NA	CASSLLGLAGGKETQYF	TGTGCCAGCAGCCTATTGGGACTAGCGGGGGGCAAAGAGACCCAGTACTTC
15	TRBV15	NA	TRBJ2-7	NA	CATSRDPGIVYEQYF	TGTGCCACCAGCAGAGATCCGGGGATAGTCTACGAGCAGTACTTC
14	TRBV29-1	NA	TRBJ1-2	once	CSVEDRGLGIGYTF	TGCAGCGTTGAAGATCGGGGACTAGGGATTGGCTACACCTTC
15	TRBV28	TRBD1	TRBJ1-2	NA	CASTFTTGAGYGYTF	TGTGCCAGCACTTTCACTACAGGGGCGGGCTATGGCTACACCTTC
15	TRBV18	NA	TRBJ1-4	NA	CASSPGQGFDEKLFF	TGTGCCAGCTCTCCGGGCCAGGGTTTTGATGAAAAACTGTTTTTT
13	TRBV5-6	NA	TRBJ2-1	NA	CASSLLGANEQFF	TGTGCCAGCAGCTTACTAGGTGCCAATGAGCAGTTCTTC
15	TRBV30	TRBD1	TRBJ1-5	NA	CAWSVFRGPRQPQHF	TGTGCCTGGAGTGTATTTAGGGGGCCCAGACAGCCCCAGCATTTT
16	TRBV10-3	TRBD1	TRBJ1-6	NA	CAISEGQGTENSPLHF	TGTGCCATCAGTGAAGGACAGGGGACAGAGAATTCACCCCTCCACTTT
19	TRBV6-6	TRBD1	TRBJ1-5	NA	CASSRSTGVGGISNQPQHF	TGTGCCAGCAGTAGATCTACAGGGGTAGGAGGAATAAGCAATCAGCCCCAGCATTTT
13	TRBV12-3/TRBV12-4	NA	TRBJ1-1	NA	CASSRTAGTEAFF	TGTGCCAGCAGTCGGACGGCGGGCACTGAAGCTTTCTTT
12	TRBV2	NA	TRBJ2-3	NA	CASSDAADTQYF	TGTGCCAGCAGTGATGCGGCGGATACGCAGTATTTT
16	TRBV9	TRBD2	TRBJ2-7	NA	CASSPGTSGGFYEQYF	TGTGCCAGCAGCCCTGGGACTAGCGGGGGTTTCTACGAGCAGTACTTC
14	TRBV15	TRBD2	TRBJ2-2	NA	CATSRAGGTGELFF	TGTGCCACCAGCAGAGCGGGGGGGACCGGGGAGCTGTTTTTT